This TCR beta chain was found in a study of blood T cell repertoires in COVID-19. This clone occurred a few times. TCRdb's table, derived via immunoSEQ multiplex PCR, lists solely in-frame clones and lacks some. The repertoire consists of about 160,000 clones, with more than 65% occurring once and the leading ten covering around 5.1%. CDR3 size: 15 residues. CDR1 and CDR2 from the germline V gene are SGHRS and YFSETQ. Trimming at V came to 0 bases and at J to 6 bases, leaving 5 bases not matched to a gene. The material sequenced was PBMCs or T cells enriched from blood (not recorded which). The V gene is TRBV5-1, the J gene TRBJ2-5; 10 bases line up with TRBD1. The sequence came from a woman aged 35 to 49 with acute COVID-19. CDR3 sequence: CASSLETGGVKTQYF. CDR3 nucleotide sequence: TGCGCCAGCAGCTTGGAGACAGGGGGCGTGAAGACCCAGTACTTC.